The 17 T cell receptor beta chains reported below all come from one sample, sequenced in a study of tumor and adjacent non-tumor tissue in lung cancer. RNA was extracted from bulk tissue without any cell sorting. A modified ARM-PCR protocol with three rounds of nested PCR amplified TCRbeta. TCRdb reprocessed the multiplex PCR reads with MiXCR, giving one entry per CDR3 protein. The table records about 120,000 distinct CDR3 sequences, under 90% of them present only once. The sequencing sample was made of lung tumor tissue. The receptors derive from a man between 65 and 85 years old with non-small cell lung cancer.

Note on this clonotype: The junction differs from germline at one of its ends, possibly a read error. The chain combines TRBV10-3 with TRBJ2-5; 8 nucleotides agree with TRBD2. The CDR3 consists of 19 residues. Germline V gives CDR1 ENHRY, CDR2 SYGVKD. The chain's CDR3 is CAISARPLTSVIAVGTQYF. In nucleotides, the CDR3 is TGTGCGATCAGTGCTCGTCCTTTGACTAGCGTAATTGCGGTGGGGACCCAGTACTTC.

Concerning this clonotype itself: At one of its ends the junction is not consistent with the germline gene, which may arise from a read error. V and J are TRBV5-1 and TRBJ1-1; 8 nucleotides agree with TRBD1. The CDR3 spans 16 residues. Germline CDR1 reads SGHRS; CDR2 reads YFSETQ. For the CDR3, the DNA is TGCGCCAGCATCTCACGGAACAGGGGGGAGAACATTGAAGCTTTCTTT. Its translation: CASISRNRGENIEAFF.

About this clonotype itself: The CDR3 does not end in the conserved phenylalanine or tryptophan, so this is likely a read error. The rearrangement joins TRBV12-5 to TRBJ1-2; D gene unclear. CDR3 length: 13 residues. Germline lookup yields CDR1 LGHNT and CDR2 FRNRAP. The ends were cut back, 6 bases at V and 7 bases at J, with 15 bases in the middle. The CDR3 sequence is CASGRTDKSGYTL. The DNA of the CDR3 is TGTGCTAGTGGCCGCACTGATAAGAGTGGCTACACCTTA.

Note on this clonotype: Mismatch with germline at one junction end may stem from a read error. The chain couples TRBV6-1 to TRBJ2-2, with TRBD2 matching over 12 bases. Germline values: CDR1 MNHNS, CDR2 SASEGT. This CDR3 comprises 16 residues. Here the CDR3 reads CVSSSSGRATTGELLF. DNA for the CDR3: TGTGTCAGCAGTTCTAGCGGGAGGGCAACCACCGGGGAGCTGTTATTT.

For this clonotype: The junction departs from germline at one end; a sequencing error may be responsible. V usage is TRBV7-9 and J usage is TRBJ2-5; D is unclear. Germline CDR1 reads SEHNR; CDR2 reads FQNEAQ (reference sequence). The CDR3 is made up of 15 amino acids. The CDR3 reads CASSLVVMGRETQYF. The CDR3 region has the DNA TGTGCAAGCAGCTTAGTCGTGATGGGCCGAGAGACGCAGTACTTC.

This clonotype was counted ten times or more. The J gene is TRBJ2-7, the V gene TRBV4-1; TRBD2 matches 13 bases. Germline V gives CDR1 MGHRA, CDR2 YSYEKL. This CDR3 has 19 residues. V gave up 4 bases and J gave up 2 bases; unmatched junction bases: 14. The CDR3 is CASSPRGSGLAGETYEQYF. The CDR3 DNA follows: TGCGCCAGCAGCCCAAGGGGTTCAGGACTAGCGGGGGAGACCTACGAGCAGTACTTC.

Worth noting for this clonotype: The junction and the germline gene differ at one end; a read error may be behind it. V usage is TRBV5-5 and J usage is TRBJ2-2; no clear D gene. The germline V gene has CDR1 SGHKS and CDR2 YYEKEE (reference sequence). This CDR3 contains 15 residues. CDR3 region: CANSLEPRATGELFF. For the CDR3, the DNA is TGTGCCAACAGCCTGGAACCACGAGCCACCGGGGAGCTGTTTTTT.

This sequence joins TRBV11-2 and TRBJ2-1, with a tentative D call TRBD1 (5 bases). Trimming took 8 bases from V and 0 from J, leaving 20 bases between them. Germline V gives CDR1 SGHAT, CDR2 FQNNGV. The CDR3 runs to 17 residues. In DNA form, the CDR3 reads TGTGCCAGCGCCTGGGGCTCCAGTGCCGCCTCCTACAATGAGCAGTTCTTC. It is translated as CASAWGSSAASYNEQFF.

The V gene is TRBV6-2 or TRBV6-3, the J gene TRBJ2-3, with 9 bases that match TRBD1. Unmatched junction bases numbered 13, after V lost 9 bases and J lost 3 bases. Germline CDR1 reads MNHEY; CDR2 reads SVGEGT. The CDR3 extends over 16 amino acids. The CDR3 DNA reads TGTGCCAGTAGTAGGTCGGACAGGGGAGAAACAGATACGCAGTATTTT. It specifies CASSRSDRGETDTQYF.

Concerning this clonotype itself: The junction departs from the called germline gene at one end, perhaps through a read error. The rearrangement links TRBV12-3 or TRBV12-4 to TRBJ1-2; tentatively, D is TRBD1 (6 bases). The CDR3 has 15 amino acids. The CDR3: CASSLLTGFGHGYAF. The CDR3 region has the DNA TGTGCCAGCAGTTTATTGACAGGATTTGGCCATGGCTACGCCTTC.

This clonotype came up many times. V is TRBV20-1 and J is TRBJ1-3; 7 nucleotides line up with TRBD1. Germline V CDR1 and CDR2: DFQATT, SNEGSKA (reference sequence). The V and J ends lost 3 bases and 14 bases, in that order; junction bases with no gene match: 16. The CDR3 is 14 amino acids. The CDR3 region has the DNA TGCAGTGCTAGCAACCGCCGGGACAGTTCATTCCTATATTTT. Protein: CSASNRRDSSFLYF.

The chain recombines TRBV29-1 with TRBJ1-2, with D maybe TRBD1 (5 bases). Germline-derived CDR1 and CDR2 are SQVTM and ANQGSEA. Trimming pared 4 bases from V and 0 bases from J, leaving 21 bases between. The CDR3 loop spans 17 amino acids. The CDR3: CSVVEYAQGHTNYGYTF. CDR3 sequence (DNA): TGCAGCGTTGTAGAGTATGCTCAGGGCCATACTAACTATGGCTACACCTTC.

The CDR3 region has the DNA TGTCTCAGCAGTGAATATGGACTTGCTGGCCACAATGAGCAGTTCTTC. This sequence encodes CLSSEYGLAGHNEQFF. This chain joins TRBV6-1 and TRBJ2-1, with D possibly being TRBD2 (5 bases). CDR1 and CDR2 from the germline V gene are MNHNS and SASEGT. The CDR3 sequence is 16 residues long.

The chain couples TRBV6-5 to TRBJ2-5; 7 bases fit TRBD2. The V gene end was trimmed by 5 bases and the J gene end by 3 bases; junction bases not matched to a gene: 18. The length of the CDR3 is 18 residues. Germline V CDR1 and CDR2: MNHEY, SVGAGI. The CDR3 DNA reads as TGTGCCAGCAGTCCGAGTGGGGTGCTAACGGGAGGAGAAGAGACCCAGTACTTC. It is translated as CASSPSGVLTGGEETQYF.

Of note for this clonotype: As the CDR3 is not closed by the conserved phenylalanine or tryptophan, this likely results from a read error. Because the CDR3's place on the DNA is in doubt, the DNA is left out and the CDR3 is given as listed by TCRdb. The chain links TRBV11-2 to TRBJ2-3; TRBD1 is taken as the D call from the table, unchecked against the DNA. The CDR3 is 15 amino acids in total, end residues counted. Germline loops: CDR1 SGHAT, CDR2 FQNNGV. The CDR3 loop reads CASSLGPGGADAHYL.

V usage is TRBV11-3 and J usage is TRBJ2-5; 7 bases line up with TRBD2. Per germline, CDR1 SGHNT and CDR2 YENEEA. This CDR3 spans 14 amino acids. After removal of 5 bases from V and 4 bases from J, the junction contained 7 bases not matched to a gene. CDR3 DNA: TGTGCCAGCAGCAGCGGGGAGCTCGGAGAGACCCAGTACTTC. This sequence encodes CASSSGELGETQYF. Supplemented by reference TRBV11-3 and TRBJ2-5, the full variable domain reads EAGVVQSPRYKIIEKKQPVAFWCNPISGHNTLYWYLQNLGQGPELLIRYENEEAVDDSQLPKDRFSAERLKGVDSTLKIQPAELGDSAVYLCASSSGELGETQYFGPGTRLLVL.

Regarding this clonotype: A read error may produce the germline difference seen at one junction end. The chain couples TRBV6-1 to TRBJ1-5; tentative D call: TRBD1 (6 bases). This CDR3 region has 15 residues. From germline, CDR1 is MNHNS and CDR2 SASEGT. The CDR3 spells CANSRGGGSNQPQDF. Here the CDR3 DNA reads TGTGCCAACAGTAGAGGGGGTGGTAGCAATCAGCCCCAGGATTTT.